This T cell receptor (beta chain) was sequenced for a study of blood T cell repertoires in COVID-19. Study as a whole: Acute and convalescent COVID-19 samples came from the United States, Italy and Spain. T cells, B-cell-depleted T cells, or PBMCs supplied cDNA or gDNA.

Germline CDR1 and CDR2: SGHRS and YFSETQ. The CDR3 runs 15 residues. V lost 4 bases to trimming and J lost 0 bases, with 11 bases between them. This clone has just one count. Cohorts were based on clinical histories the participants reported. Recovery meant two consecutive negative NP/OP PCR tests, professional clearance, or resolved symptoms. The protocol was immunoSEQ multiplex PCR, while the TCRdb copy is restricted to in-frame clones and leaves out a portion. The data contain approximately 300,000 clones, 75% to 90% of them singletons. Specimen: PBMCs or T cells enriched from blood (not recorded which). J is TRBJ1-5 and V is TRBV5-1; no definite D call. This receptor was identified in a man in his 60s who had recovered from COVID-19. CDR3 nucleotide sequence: TGCGCCAGCAGCGCCACGGGTGCTAGCAATCAGCCCCAGCATTTT. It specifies CASSATGASNQPQHF.